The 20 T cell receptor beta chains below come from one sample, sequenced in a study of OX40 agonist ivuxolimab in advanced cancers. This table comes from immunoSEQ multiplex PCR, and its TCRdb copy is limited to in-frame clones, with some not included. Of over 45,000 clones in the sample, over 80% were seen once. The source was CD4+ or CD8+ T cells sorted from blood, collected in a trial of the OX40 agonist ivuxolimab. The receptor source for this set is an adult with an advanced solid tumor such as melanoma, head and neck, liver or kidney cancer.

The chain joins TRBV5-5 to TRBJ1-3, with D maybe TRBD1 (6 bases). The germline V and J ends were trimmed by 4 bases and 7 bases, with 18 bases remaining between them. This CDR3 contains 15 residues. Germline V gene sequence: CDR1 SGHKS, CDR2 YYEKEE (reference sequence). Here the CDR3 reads CASSGGTRALNTIYF. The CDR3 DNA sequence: TGTGCCAGCAGCGGGGGGACAAGGGCCTTGAACACCATATATTTT.

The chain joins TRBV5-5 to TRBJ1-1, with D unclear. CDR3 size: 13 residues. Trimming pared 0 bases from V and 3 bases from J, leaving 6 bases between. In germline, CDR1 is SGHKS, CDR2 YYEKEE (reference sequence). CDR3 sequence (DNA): TGTGCCAGCAGCTTGGTAGCAGACACTGAAGCTTTCTTT. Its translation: CASSLVADTEAFF.

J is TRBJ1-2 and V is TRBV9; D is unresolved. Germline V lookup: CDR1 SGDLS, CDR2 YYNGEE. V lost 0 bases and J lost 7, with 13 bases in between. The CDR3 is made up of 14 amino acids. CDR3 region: CASSVEGGPGGYTF. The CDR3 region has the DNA TGTGCCAGCAGCGTAGAGGGAGGGCCCGGTGGCTACACCTTC. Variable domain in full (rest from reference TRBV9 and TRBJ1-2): DSGVTQTPKHLITATGQRVTLRCSPRSGDLSVYWYQQSLDQGLQFLIQYYNGEERAKGNILERFSAQQFPDLHSELNLSSLELGDSALYFCASSVEGGPGGYTFGSGTRLTVV.

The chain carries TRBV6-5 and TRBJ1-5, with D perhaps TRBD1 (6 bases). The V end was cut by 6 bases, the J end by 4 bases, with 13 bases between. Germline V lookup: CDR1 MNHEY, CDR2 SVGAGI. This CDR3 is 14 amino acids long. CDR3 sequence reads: CASSYRVGNQPQHF. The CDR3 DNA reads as TGTGCCAGCAGCTACAGGGTAGGGAATCAGCCCCAGCATTTT.

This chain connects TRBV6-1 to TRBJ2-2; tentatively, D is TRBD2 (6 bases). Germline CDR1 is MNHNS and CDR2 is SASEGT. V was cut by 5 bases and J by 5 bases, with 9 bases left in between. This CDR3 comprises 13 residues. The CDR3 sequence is CASSFGLTGELFF. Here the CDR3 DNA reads TGTGCCAGCAGTTTTGGACTAACCGGGGAGCTGTTTTTT.

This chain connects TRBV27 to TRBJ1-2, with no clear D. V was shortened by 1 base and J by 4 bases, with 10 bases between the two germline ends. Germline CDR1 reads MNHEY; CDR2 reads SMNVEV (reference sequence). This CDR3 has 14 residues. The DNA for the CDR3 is TGTGCCAGCAGTTTATTCGGGGAGGGCTATGGCTACACCTTC. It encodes CASSLFGEGYGYTF.

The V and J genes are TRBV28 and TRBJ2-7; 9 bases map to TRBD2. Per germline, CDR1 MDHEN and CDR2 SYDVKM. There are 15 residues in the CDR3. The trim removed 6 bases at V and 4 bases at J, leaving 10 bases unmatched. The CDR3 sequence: CASRSTGTSIYEQYF. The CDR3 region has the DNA TGTGCCAGCAGGTCCACCGGGACTAGCATTTACGAGCAGTACTTC.

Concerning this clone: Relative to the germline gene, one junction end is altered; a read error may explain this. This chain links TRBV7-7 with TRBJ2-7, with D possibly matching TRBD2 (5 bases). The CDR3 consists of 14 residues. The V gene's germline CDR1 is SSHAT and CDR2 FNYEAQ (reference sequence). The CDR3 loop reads CASSPSTAADEQYF. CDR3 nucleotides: TGTGCTAGCAGCCCCAGCACAGCGGCGGACGAGCAGTACTTC.

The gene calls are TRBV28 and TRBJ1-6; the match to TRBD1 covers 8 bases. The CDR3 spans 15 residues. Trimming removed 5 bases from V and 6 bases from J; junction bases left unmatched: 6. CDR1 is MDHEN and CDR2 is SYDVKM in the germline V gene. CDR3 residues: CASSPWQGANSPLHF. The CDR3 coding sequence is TGTGCCAGCAGTCCCTGGCAGGGGGCTAATTCACCCCTCCACTTT.

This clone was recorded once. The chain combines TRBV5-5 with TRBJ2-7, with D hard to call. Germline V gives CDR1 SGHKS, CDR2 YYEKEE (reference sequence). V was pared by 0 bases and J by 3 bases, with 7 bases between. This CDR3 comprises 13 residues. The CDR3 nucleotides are TGTGCCAGCAGCTTGGGACGGTACTACGAGCAGTACTTC. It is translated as CASSLGRYYEQYF.

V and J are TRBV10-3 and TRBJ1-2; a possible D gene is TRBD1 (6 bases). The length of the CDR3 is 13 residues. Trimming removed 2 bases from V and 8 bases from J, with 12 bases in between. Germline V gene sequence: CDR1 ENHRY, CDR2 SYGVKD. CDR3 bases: TGTGCCATCAGTGAGCCCCAGGGGCGAGGCTACACCTTC. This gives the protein CAISEPQGRGYTF.

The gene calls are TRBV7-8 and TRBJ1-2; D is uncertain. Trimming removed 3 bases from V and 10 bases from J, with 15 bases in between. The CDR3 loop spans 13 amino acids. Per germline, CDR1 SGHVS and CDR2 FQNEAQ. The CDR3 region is CASSFSPTSSYTF. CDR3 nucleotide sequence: TGTGCCAGCAGCTTTAGCCCCACCAGCTCCTACACCTTC. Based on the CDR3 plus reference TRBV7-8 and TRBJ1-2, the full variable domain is GAGVSQSPRYKVAKRGQDVALRCDPISGHVSLFWYQQALGQGPEFLTYFQNEAQLDKSGLPSDRFFAERPEGSVSTLKIQRTQQEDSAVYLCASSFSPTSSYTFGSGTRLTVV.

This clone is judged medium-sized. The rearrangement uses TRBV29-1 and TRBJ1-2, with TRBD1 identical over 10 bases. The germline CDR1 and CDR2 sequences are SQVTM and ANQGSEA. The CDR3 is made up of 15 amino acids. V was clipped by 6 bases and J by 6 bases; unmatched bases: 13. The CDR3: CSVDRTGTGVDGYTF. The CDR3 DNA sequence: TGCAGCGTCGACCGGACGGGGACAGGGGTGGATGGCTACACCTTC.

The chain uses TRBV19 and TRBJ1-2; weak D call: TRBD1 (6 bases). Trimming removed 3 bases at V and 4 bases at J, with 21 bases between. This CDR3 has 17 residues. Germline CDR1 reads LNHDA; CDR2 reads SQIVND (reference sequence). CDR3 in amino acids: CASSMGRQDKTLYGYTF. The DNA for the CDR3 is TGTGCCAGTAGTATGGGGAGACAGGACAAAACGCTCTATGGCTACACCTTC. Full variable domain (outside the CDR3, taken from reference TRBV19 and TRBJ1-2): DGGITQSPKYLFRKEGQNVTLSCEQNLNHDAMYWYRQDPGQGLRLIYYSQIVNDFQKGDIAEGYSVSREKKESFPLTVTSAQKNPTAFYLCASSMGRQDKTLYGYTFGSGTRLTVV.

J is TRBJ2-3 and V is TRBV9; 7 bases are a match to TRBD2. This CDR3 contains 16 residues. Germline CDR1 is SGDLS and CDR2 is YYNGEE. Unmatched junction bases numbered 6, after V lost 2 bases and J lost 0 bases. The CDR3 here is CASSVGTSESTDTQYF. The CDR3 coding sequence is TGTGCCAGCAGCGTCGGAACTAGCGAAAGCACAGATACGCAGTATTTT.

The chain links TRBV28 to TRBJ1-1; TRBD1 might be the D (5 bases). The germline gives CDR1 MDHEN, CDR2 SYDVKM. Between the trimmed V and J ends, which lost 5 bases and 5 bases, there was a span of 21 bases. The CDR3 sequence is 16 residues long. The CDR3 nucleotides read TGTGCCAGCAGTCCGCCAGGCGGGCGAGGGGAAACTGAAGCTTTCTTT. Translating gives CASSPPGGRGETEAFF. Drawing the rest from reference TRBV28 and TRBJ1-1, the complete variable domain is DVKVTQSSRYLVKRTGEKVFLECVQDMDHENMFWYRQDPGLGLRLIYFSYDVKMKEKGDIPEGYSVSREKKERFSLILESASTNQTSMYLCASSPPGGRGETEAFFGQGTRLTVV.

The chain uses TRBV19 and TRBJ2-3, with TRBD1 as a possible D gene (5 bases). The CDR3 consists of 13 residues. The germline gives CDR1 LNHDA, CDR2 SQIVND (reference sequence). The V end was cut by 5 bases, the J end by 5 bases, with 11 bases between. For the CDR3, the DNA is TGTGCCAGTAGTCTCAGGGAAGGAGATACGCAGTATTTT. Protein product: CASSLREGDTQYF.

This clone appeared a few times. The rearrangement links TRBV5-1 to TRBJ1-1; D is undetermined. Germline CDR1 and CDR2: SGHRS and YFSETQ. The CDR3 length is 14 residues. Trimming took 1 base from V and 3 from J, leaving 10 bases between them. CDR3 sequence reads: CASSLFDADTEAFF. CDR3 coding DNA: TGCGCCAGCAGCTTGTTCGACGCGGACACTGAAGCTTTCTTT.

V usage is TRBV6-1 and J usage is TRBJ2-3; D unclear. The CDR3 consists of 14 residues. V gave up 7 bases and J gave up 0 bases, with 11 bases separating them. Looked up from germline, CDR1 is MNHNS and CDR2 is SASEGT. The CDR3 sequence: CASTGTTSTDTQYF. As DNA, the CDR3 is TGTGCCAGCACCGGAACGACTAGCACAGATACGCAGTATTTT.

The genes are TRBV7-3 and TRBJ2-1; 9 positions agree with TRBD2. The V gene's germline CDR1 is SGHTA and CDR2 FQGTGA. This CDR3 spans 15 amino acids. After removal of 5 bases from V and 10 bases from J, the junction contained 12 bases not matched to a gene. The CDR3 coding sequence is TGTGCCAGCAGCCCCAGTGGCGGGGGGGCCGAGGAGCAGTTCTTC. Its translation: CASSPSGGGAEEQFF.